Shown below are 6 T cell receptor beta chains from a single sample sequenced in a study of T cell responses to AZD1222 COVID-19 vaccine. The assay was immunoSEQ multiplex PCR, and TCRdb's table has in-frame clones only and misses some. The data contain 65,000 to 80,000 clones, 88% of them singletons. Sequencing was performed on peripheral blood, taken 28 days after the second dose of the MenACWY control vaccine. These receptors all stem from an adult who received the MenACWY meningococcal vaccine as a control.

This clone came up a few times. The J gene is TRBJ2-4, the V gene TRBV28; 8 bases map to TRBD1. Losses at the gene ends were 7 bases for V and 1 base for J; bases not matched to a gene: 6. This CDR3 has 15 residues. Germline V gene lookup returns CDR1 MDHEN and CDR2 SYDVKM. The CDR3 loop reads CASTLRTGAKNIQYF. In nucleotides, the CDR3 is TGTGCCAGCACCCTCCGGACAGGGGCCAAAAACATTCAGTACTTC.

The rearrangement uses TRBV24-1 and TRBJ2-2; 7 bases are shared with TRBD2. The CDR3 runs to 16 residues. Germline V gene sequence: CDR1 KGHDR, CDR2 SFDVKD. J lost 5 bases, V lost 3 bases, and 8 bases had no gene match. The CDR3 loop reads CATSDPGRRATGELFF. CDR3 coding DNA: TGTGCCACCAGTGATCCCGGGAGGAGGGCGACCGGGGAGCTGTTTTTT.

Only one count was recorded for this clone. The rearrangement links TRBV2 to TRBJ1-5; TRBD1 is a possible D gene (6 bases). The germline gives CDR1 SNHLY, CDR2 FYNNEI. The CDR3 runs 15 residues. Between the trimmed V and J ends, which lost 6 bases and 2 bases, there was a span of 14 bases. The CDR3 bases are TGTGCCAGCAGGAGGGGGGTGGGTGGCAATCAGCCCCAGCATTTT. It specifies CASRRGVGGNQPQHF.

The CDR3 region has the DNA TGTGCCAGTAGTGTTCAGGGGGCCCAGACTGAAGCTTTCTTT. This encodes CASSVQGAQTEAFF. This chain uses TRBV19 with TRBJ1-1; 8 nucleotides match TRBD1. CDR1 and CDR2 (germline): LNHDA, SQIVND (reference sequence). This CDR3 region has 14 residues. The V and J ends lost 5 bases and 5 bases, in that order; junction bases with no gene match: 7.

This chain uses TRBV28 with TRBJ1-5; D unclear. Germline V lookup: CDR1 MDHEN, CDR2 SYDVKM. This CDR3 has 14 residues. Trimming removed 2 bases from V and 1 base from J, with 6 bases in between. The CDR3, as DNA: TGTGCCAGCAGTTTAGGGCAGAGCAATCAGCCCCAGCATTTT. It yields the protein CASSLGQSNQPQHF. Variable domain in full (rest from reference TRBV28 and TRBJ1-5): DVKVTQSSRYLVKRTGEKVFLECVQDMDHENMFWYRQDPGLGLRLIYFSYDVKMKEKGDIPEGYSVSREKKERFSLILESASTNQTSMYLCASSLGQSNQPQHFGDGTRLSIL.

This sequence joins TRBV28 and TRBJ2-7; 11 bases are shared with TRBD2. This CDR3 has 15 amino acids. The junction had 5 bases not matched to a gene; V was cut back by 6 bases and J by 1 base. The V gene's germline CDR1 is MDHEN and CDR2 SYDVKM. CDR3 region: CASSRSGRASYEQYF. Here the CDR3 DNA reads TGTGCCAGCAGCCGTAGCGGGAGGGCTTCCTACGAGCAGTACTTC. The whole variable domain, filled in from reference TRBV28 and TRBJ2-7, reads DVKVTQSSRYLVKRTGEKVFLECVQDMDHENMFWYRQDPGLGLRLIYFSYDVKMKEKGDIPEGYSVSREKKERFSLILESASTNQTSMYLCASSRSGRASYEQYFGPGTRLTVT.